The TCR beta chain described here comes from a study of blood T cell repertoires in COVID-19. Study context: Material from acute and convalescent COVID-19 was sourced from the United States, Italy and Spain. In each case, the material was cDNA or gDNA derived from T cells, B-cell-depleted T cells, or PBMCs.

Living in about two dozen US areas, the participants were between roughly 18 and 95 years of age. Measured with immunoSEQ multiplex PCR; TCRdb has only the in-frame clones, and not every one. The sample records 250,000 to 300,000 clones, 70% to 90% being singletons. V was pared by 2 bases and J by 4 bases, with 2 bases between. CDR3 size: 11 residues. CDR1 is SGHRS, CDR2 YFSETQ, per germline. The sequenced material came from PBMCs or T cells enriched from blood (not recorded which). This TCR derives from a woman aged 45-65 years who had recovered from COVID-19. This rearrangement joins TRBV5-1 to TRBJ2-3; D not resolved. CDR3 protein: CASSFADTQYF. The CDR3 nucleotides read TGCGCCAGCAGCTTCGCAGATACGCAGTATTTT.